This entry lists 22 T cell receptor beta chains sequenced from one sample in a study of post-analysis software for immune sequencing data. Study-level results: When patients were compared with controls, 4 or 5 TRBV segments were more frequent, TRBV5-6, TRBV5-1 and TRBV20-1 among them.

Their specific antigens are unknown. Unique molecular identifiers were carried by the TCR beta cDNA libraries. TCRdb re-called the PCR reads through MiXCR, storing one row per CDR3 protein. Here the sample spans approximately 770,000 distinct CDR3 sequences, more than 45% being singletons. The source material was blood. The source is a girl aged 5 to 17 with multiple sclerosis.

This chain uses TRBV6-1 with TRBJ2-1; 14 bases align to TRBD2. J lost 7 bases, V lost 5 bases, and 10 bases had no gene match. CDR3 size: 17 residues. Germline V gene data show CDR1 as MNHNS and CDR2 as SASEGT. The CDR3 is CASSQRLAGGFGNEQFF. The CDR3 DNA sequence: TGTGCCAGCAGTCAAAGACTAGCGGGAGGGTTTGGGAATGAGCAGTTCTTC.

This clonotype was counted between two and nine times. The chain has TRBV7-8 and TRBJ2-1; D is perhaps TRBD1 or TRBD2 (5 bases each). Trimming took off 5 bases at V and 5 bases at J, with 16 bases between the two ends. The V gene's germline CDR1 is SGHVS and CDR2 FQNEAQ. This CDR3 has 15 amino acids. Written as DNA, the CDR3 is TGTGCCAGCAGCCTACCGGGACGGGGCCACAATGAGCAGTTCTTC. Residues: CASSLPGRGHNEQFF.

This clonotype was seen more than once but under ten times. The chain joins TRBV7-9 to TRBJ1-2; perhaps TRBD1 as D (6 bases). The CDR3 spans 15 residues. Germline assignment: CDR1 SEHNR and CDR2 FQNEAQ (reference sequence). V was shortened by 4 bases and J by 2 bases, with 14 bases between the two germline ends. The CDR3, as DNA: TGTGCCAGCAGCTGGGTAACAGGGTCCAACTATGGCTACACCTTC. Translated: CASSWVTGSNYGYTF.

The chain uses TRBV29-1 and TRBJ1-4; possibly TRBD1 for D (5 bases). Germline V CDR1 and CDR2: SQVTM, ANQGSEA. This CDR3 is 12 amino acids long. V lost 4 bases and J 8 bases, leaving 11 bases between the germline ends. This chain's CDR3 is CSVGGAEEKLFF. Here the CDR3 DNA reads TGCAGCGTTGGAGGGGCAGAGGAAAAACTGTTTTTT. Supplemented by reference TRBV29-1 and TRBJ1-4, the full variable domain reads SAVISQKPSRDICQRGTSLTIQCQVDSQVTMMFWYRQQPGQSLTLIATANQGSEATYESGFVIDKFPISRPNLTFSTLTVSNMSPEDSSIYLCSVGGAEEKLFFGSGTQLSVL.

This clonotype has at least ten counts. The chain links TRBV12-3 or TRBV12-4 to TRBJ2-1; D is tentatively TRBD1 or TRBD2 (5 bases each). CDR3 length: 11 residues. The V end lost 3 bases, the J end lost 10 bases, and 7 bases lay between the germline ends. The CDR3 DNA reads TGTGCCAGCAGTTTTAGGGACGAGCAGTTCTTC. Its protein is CASSFRDEQFF.

The chain has TRBV12-3 or TRBV12-4 and TRBJ2-3; TRBD2 aligns across 9 bases. The CDR3 covers 13 residues. V lost 6 bases and J lost 8; bases outside the gene matches: 6. In DNA form, the CDR3 reads TGTGCCAGCAGCTCGACACTAGCGGGTACGCAGTATTTT. Protein sequence: CASSSTLAGTQYF.

A few counts support this clonotype. The chain is built from TRBV7-9 and TRBJ2-6; D is perhaps TRBD1 (6 bases). The length of the CDR3 is 19 residues. V was trimmed by 6 bases and J by 0 bases, leaving 21 bases between them. Germline V gene lookup returns CDR1 SEHNR and CDR2 FQNEAQ (reference sequence). The CDR3 nucleotides are TGTGCCAGCAGGAAGTCAGGGGCCTCCCGTTCCTCTGGGGCCAACGTCCTGACTTTC. Translating gives CASRKSGASRSSGANVLTF.

This clonotype is a singleton in its sample. The V call is TRBV10-3, the J call TRBJ2-7, with 8 bases fitting TRBD1. With V trimmed by 6 bases and J by 4 bases, 11 bases remained unmatched. CDR3 length: 15 residues. Germline V gives CDR1 ENHRY, CDR2 SYGVKD. CDR3 loop: CAIRGPGTGVYEQYF. DNA of the CDR3: TGTGCCATCAGAGGCCCCGGGACAGGAGTTTACGAGCAGTACTTC.

The CDR3 region is CASSQAGGELFF. For the CDR3, the DNA is TGTGCCAGCAGCCAAGCGGGTGGGGAGCTGTTTTTT. This chain connects TRBV3-1 to TRBJ2-2; D is unresolved. V was pared by 1 base and J by 8 bases, with 5 bases between. CDR3 size: 12 residues. CDR1 and CDR2 from the germline V gene are LGHDT and YNNKEL (reference sequence).

V is TRBV20-1 and J is TRBJ2-7, with TRBD2 identical over 9 bases. J was trimmed by 4 bases and V by 2 bases; bases with no gene match: 9. The CDR3 spans 15 residues. In germline, CDR1 is DFQATT, CDR2 SNEGSKA (reference sequence). The CDR3 nucleotides read TGCAGTGCTAGATCCCCGGGCCTAGCGGGATACGAGCAGTACTTC. It yields the protein CSARSPGLAGYEQYF.

The V call is TRBV20-1, the J call TRBJ2-3; D is unresolved. The CDR3 consists of 14 residues. Trimming cost V 2 bases and J 5 bases, with 14 bases left between them. CDR1 is DFQATT, CDR2 SNEGSKA, per germline (reference sequence). CDR3 coding DNA: TGCAGTGCTAGACTACCCGGGTGGATAGATACGCAGTATTTT. It is translated as CSARLPGWIDTQYF.

This sequence joins TRBV4-3 and TRBJ1-4; D gene uncertain. Germline CDR1 reads LGHNA; CDR2 reads YSLEER. The V end lost 0 bases, the J end lost 5 bases, and 19 bases lay between the germline ends. The CDR3 contains 18 residues. The CDR3 loop reads CASSQEFVIRSPNEKLFF. CDR3 nucleotides: TGCGCCAGCAGCCAAGAGTTTGTCATTCGTAGCCCCAATGAAAAACTGTTTTTT.

The V call is TRBV5-1, the J call TRBJ1-6; D gene unclear. Germline-derived CDR1 and CDR2 are SGHRS and YFSETQ. V was pared by 1 base and J by 7 bases, with 9 bases between. CDR3 length equals 14 residues. CDR3 in DNA: TGCGCCAGCAGCTTGTCAAGCACCAATTCACCCCTCCACTTT. Amino acid sequence: CASSLSSTNSPLHF.

The V gene is TRBV20-1, the J gene TRBJ1-5; D ambiguous. Trimming pared 6 bases from V and 4 bases from J, leaving 22 bases between. This CDR3 has 16 amino acids. The germline V gene encodes CDR1 DFQATT and CDR2 SNEGSKA (reference sequence). The CDR3 bases are TGCAGTGCCCTAGAGGGTCAGGTTCATGGGAATCAGCCCCAGCATTTT. Amino acid sequence: CSALEGQVHGNQPQHF.

The V call is TRBV20-1, the J call TRBJ2-7; 7 bases map to TRBD1. The germline V gene has CDR1 DFQATT and CDR2 SNEGSKA (reference sequence). After removal of 2 bases from V and 6 bases from J, the junction contained 10 bases not matched to a gene. This CDR3 contains 14 residues. The CDR3 loop is CSARSTGLPLEQYF. In DNA, the CDR3 is TGCAGTGCTAGATCGACAGGGCTCCCCCTCGAGCAGTACTTC.

J is TRBJ2-1 and V is TRBV9; TRBD2 aligns across 12 bases. Germline assignment: CDR1 SGDLS and CDR2 YYNGEE. V lost 0 bases and J lost 10; bases outside the gene matches: 11. The CDR3 loop spans 17 amino acids. The CDR3 here is CASSVGPGLAGRAEQFF. The CDR3 coding sequence is TGTGCCAGCAGCGTAGGCCCCGGACTAGCGGGGCGAGCCGAGCAGTTCTTC.

The chain uses TRBV3-1 and TRBJ2-5; possible D gene TRBD1, 6 bases. Germline CDR1 and CDR2: LGHDT and YNNKEL (reference sequence). The CDR3 extends over 14 amino acids. V was trimmed by 1 base and J by 5 bases, leaving 11 bases between them. The CDR3: CASSQVRQGETQYF. The CDR3 region has the DNA TGTGCCAGCAGCCAAGTGCGCCAGGGGGAGACCCAGTACTTC.

The chain employs TRBV6-2 or TRBV6-3 and TRBJ2-5, with a tentative D call TRBD1 (6 bases). V was pared by 5 bases and J by 1 base, with 17 bases between. The CDR3 spans 16 residues. From germline, CDR1 is MNHEY and CDR2 SVGEGT. CDR3 coding DNA: TGTGCCAGCAGTCCCCAATCGGGACAACGCCAAGAGACCCAGTACTTC. Protein: CASSPQSGQRQETQYF.

V is TRBV6-1 and J is TRBJ1-6; D unclear. The CDR3 extends over 18 amino acids. The V end was cut by 5 bases, the J end by 0 bases, with 17 bases between. Germline V gene sequence: CDR1 MNHNS, CDR2 SASEGT. The CDR3 nucleotides are TGTGCCAGCAGTCTTTATAAGGGCCTCAGCTCCTATAATTCACCCCTCCACTTT. This encodes CASSLYKGLSSYNSPLHF.

The chain couples TRBV7-9 to TRBJ1-2; no definite D call. This CDR3 region has 12 residues. V lost 1 base to trimming and J lost 10 bases, with 10 bases between them. Germline CDR1 is SEHNR and CDR2 is FQNEAQ (reference sequence). The CDR3 DNA reads TGTGCCAGCAGCTTAGTCCCAGGAGCCTACACCTTC. Amino acid sequence: CASSLVPGAYTF.

This clonotype has just one count. V and J are TRBV5-6 and TRBJ1-2, with a tentative D call TRBD1 (5 bases). The V gene's germline CDR1 is SGHDT and CDR2 YYEEEE. CDR3 size: 17 residues. V was pared by 1 base and J by 2 bases, with 18 bases between. The CDR3 bases are TGTGCCAGCAGCTTGAGGGGCAGGGAGGAATTAAACTATGGCTACACCTTC. It is translated as CASSLRGREELNYGYTF.

This clonotype occurred a few times. The chain uses TRBV7-9 and TRBJ2-5; 8 bases agree with TRBD2. Germline V gene lookup returns CDR1 SEHNR and CDR2 FQNEAQ (reference sequence). The V gene end was trimmed by 4 bases and the J gene end by 5 bases; junction bases not matched to a gene: 15. The CDR3 contains 17 residues. This chain's CDR3 is CASSSSLAGHSRETQYF. CDR3 DNA: TGTGCCAGCAGCTCGAGTTTAGCGGGACACTCCCGGGAGACCCAGTACTTC.